Listed below are T cell receptor beta chains from one sample, sequenced in a study of cytomegalovirus exposure and HLA in healthy donors. The assay was immunoSEQ multiplex PCR, and TCRdb's table has in-frame clones only and misses some. The data contain under 150,000 clones, approximately 80% of them singletons. The source material was PBMCs. The receptors were sampled from a woman aged 40 to 55 in good health and CMV-seropositive. CDR3s include the opening cysteine and the closing phenylalanine or tryptophan. D genes are given only for firm matches. The size entry is marked missing in some rows and otherwise reads once, few, many or a size class.

v_gene	d_gene	j_gene	abundance	CDR3aa	CDR3nt
TRBV7-6	TRBD1	TRBJ2-5	once	CASSLGGQGPETQYF	TGTGCCAGCAGCTTAGGGGGACAGGGTCCGGAGACCCAGTACTTC
TRBV18	TRBD1	TRBJ1-5	.	CASSPRQGVVQPQHF	TGTGCCAGCTCACCGAGACAGGGGGTGGTTCAGCCCCAGCATTTT
TRBV2	TRBD2	TRBJ2-7	.	CASSEAQGGVVQYF	TGTGCCAGCAGTGAAGCTCAGGGAGGGGTGGTGCAGTACTTC
TRBV2	.	TRBJ2-5	.	CASGQRSQETQYF	TGTGCCAGCGGACAGCGCTCCCAAGAGACCCAGTACTTC
TRBV19	TRBD1	TRBJ1-5	.	CASRWDRGSNQPQHF	TGTGCCAGTAGGTGGGACAGGGGTAGCAATCAGCCCCAGCATTTT
TRBV5-1	.	TRBJ2-5	.	CASSRNYQETQYF	TGCGCCAGCAGCCGTAATTACCAAGAGACCCAGTACTTC
TRBV7-9	.	TRBJ2-2	few	CASSALRGANTGELFF	TGTGCCAGCAGCGCCCTTCGGGGGGCCAACACCGGGGAGCTGTTTTTT
TRBV5-4	TRBD1	TRBJ1-2	few	CASSRTGQNYGYTF	TGTGCCAGCAGCCGGACAGGGCAAAACTATGGCTACACCTTC
TRBV13	TRBD2	TRBJ2-5	.	CASSSGSGKETQYF	TGTGCCAGCAGCTCCGGAAGCGGGAAAGAGACCCAGTACTTC
TRBV28	TRBD1	TRBJ1-2	.	CATGVGYTF	TGTGCTACAGGGGTCGGCTACACCTTC
TRBV2	.	TRBJ1-2	once	CASMPPGRDYGYTF	TGTGCCAGCATGCCCCCGGGCAGGGACTATGGCTACACCTTC
TRBV9	.	TRBJ2-3	.	CASSPRETDTQYF	TGTGCCAGCAGCCCGCGGGAAACAGATACGCAGTATTTT
TRBV6-5	.	TRBJ2-2	.	CASSYSDIANTGELFF	TGTGCCAGCAGTTACTCGGACATTGCGAACACCGGGGAGCTGTTTTTT
TRBV7-9	TRBD2	TRBJ2-7	.	CASSRASGAYEQYF	TGTGCCAGCAGCCGCGCTAGCGGGGCCTACGAGCAGTACTTC
TRBV6-4	TRBD1	TRBJ1-1	once	CASRGQDKCWAFF	TGTGCCAGCAGGGGACAGGACAAATGTTGGGCTTTCTTT
TRBV29-1	.	TRBJ2-3	few	CSVSRGEVTDTQYF	TGCAGCGTGAGCAGGGGCGAGGTCACAGATACGCAGTATTTT
TRBV6-5	.	TRBJ2-7	.	CASSRRTLSYEQYF	TGTGCCAGCAGCCGAAGGACACTTTCCTACGAGCAGTACTTC
TRBV11-2	.	TRBJ2-1	.	CASSRDSYNEQFF	TGTGCCAGCAGCCGCGACTCCTACAATGAGCAGTTCTTC
TRBV5-1	.	TRBJ1-1	.	CASSEPGTEAFF	TGCGCCAGCAGCGAGCCGGGAACTGAAGCTTTCTTT
TRBV5-1	.	TRBJ2-3	once	CASSLIPSQRDTQYF	TGCGCCAGCAGCTTGATCCCTAGCCAGAGAGATACGCAGTATTTT
TRBV2	.	TRBJ2-3	.	CASLQGQGTQYF	TGTGCCAGCCTACAGGGCCAAGGTACGCAGTATTTT
TRBV6-5	.	TRBJ1-5	.	CASSYSDSQTQQHF	TGTGCCAGCAGTTACTCGGACAGTCAAACCCAGCAGCATTTT
TRBV27	TRBD1	TRBJ1-5	.	CASSTSPGQGVWDQPQHF	TGTGCCAGCAGTACTTCCCCTGGACAGGGAGTTTGGGATCAGCCCCAGCATTTT
TRBV7-9	.	TRBJ2-7	.	CASSPPQAGINEQYF	TGTGCCAGCAGTCCACCCCAGGCAGGTATCAACGAGCAGTACTTC
TRBV7-2	.	TRBJ2-1	.	CASSRGGANSYNEQFF	TGTGCCAGCAGCCGAGGGGGAGCCAACTCCTACAATGAGCAGTTCTTC
TRBV19	TRBD1	TRBJ1-5	.	CASSLPGTESSNQPQHF	TGTGCCAGTAGTTTACCCGGGACAGAGTCTAGCAATCAGCCCCAGCATTTT